A selection of T cell receptor beta chains follows, all from one sample in a study of long-term antiretroviral therapy in people with HIV. Assay used: immunoSEQ multiplex PCR; TCRdb lists only in-frame clones, some missing. Here the sample spans around 6,000 clones, 77% being singletons. The material sequenced was unsorted PBMCs, taken 0.5 years before starting antiretroviral therapy. The origin of the receptors is a man in his forties with HIV. Both conserved end residues are part of each CDR3. Fields, in order: CDR3 protein, CDR3 DNA, D gene, clone size, J gene, V gene. A D gene is named only where the DNA matches it firmly. Some rows have no size entry. The others give once, few or many, or a class for an expanded clone.

CDR3aa: CASSDRAEGNTIYF
CDR3nt: TGTGCCAGCAGCGACAGGGCGGAGGGAAACACCATATATTTT
d_gene: TRBD1
abundance: -
j_gene: TRBJ1-3
v_gene: TRBV11-2

CDR3aa: CASSLTSGGQVTDTQYF
CDR3nt: TGCGCCAGCAGCTTGACTAGCGGGGGTCAGGTGACAGATACGCAGTATTTT
d_gene: TRBD2
abundance: -
j_gene: TRBJ2-3
v_gene: TRBV5-1

CDR3aa: CASSLRDSYSGANVLTF
CDR3nt: TGTGCCAGCAGCTTGAGGGACAGCTATTCTGGGGCCAACGTCCTGACTTTC
d_gene: TRBD1
abundance: -
j_gene: TRBJ2-6
v_gene: TRBV13

CDR3aa: CASSAIDGLNSPLHF
CDR3nt: TGTGCCAGCAGCGCGATCGACGGGTTAAACTCACCCCTCCACTTT
d_gene: -
abundance: -
j_gene: TRBJ1-6
v_gene: TRBV28

CDR3aa: CASSTGRQDEQFF
CDR3nt: TGTGCCAGCAGCACTGGACGCCAGGATGAGCAGTTCTTC
d_gene: -
abundance: once
j_gene: TRBJ2-1
v_gene: TRBV5-6

CDR3aa: CASSPEGAAGYTF
CDR3nt: TGCGCCAGCAGCCCCGAGGGGGCAGCTGGCTACACCTTC
d_gene: TRBD1
abundance: -
j_gene: TRBJ1-2
v_gene: TRBV5-1

CDR3aa: CASSQGRTYGYTF
CDR3nt: TGCGCCAGCAGTCAAGGACGGACCTATGGCTACACCTTC
d_gene: -
abundance: few
j_gene: TRBJ1-2
v_gene: TRBV4-3

CDR3aa: CASCEGTGTNYGYTF
CDR3nt: TGTGCCAGCTGTGAAGGGACAGGGACTAACTATGGCTACACCTTC
d_gene: TRBD1
abundance: -
j_gene: TRBJ1-2
v_gene: TRBV6-1

CDR3aa: CASAPFTDTQYF
CDR3nt: TGCGCCAGTGCACCGTTCACAGATACGCAGTATTTT
d_gene: -
abundance: -
j_gene: TRBJ2-3
v_gene: TRBV10-2

CDR3aa: CASSGLIRAGTNTEAFF
CDR3nt: TGTGCCAGCAGTGGCCTTATCAGGGCGGGGACGAACACTGAAGCTTTCTTT
d_gene: -
abundance: -
j_gene: TRBJ1-1
v_gene: TRBV6-1

CDR3aa: CASTSWAFTGELFF
CDR3nt: TGTGCCAGTACCTCCTGGGCGTTCACCGGGGAGCTGTTTTTT
d_gene: -
abundance: -
j_gene: TRBJ2-2
v_gene: TRBV19